These 28 T cell receptor beta chains came from one sample sequenced in a study of T cells after yellow fever vaccination. TCRdb ran MiXCR on the 5' RACE reads and lists one entry per CDR3 protein. The sample lists about 330,000 distinct CDR3 sequences, about 6.6% occurring once. The source was PBMCs, collected roughly 45 days after the first yellow fever vaccination. These receptors were collected from a man between 18 and 29 years old who received the YFV17D yellow fever vaccine.

This chain links TRBV7-3 with TRBJ1-6, with 9 nucleotides matching TRBD1. Trimming removed 3 bases from V and 5 bases from J; junction bases left unmatched: 2. Germline assignment: CDR1 SGHTA and CDR2 FQGTGA. The CDR3 is 15 amino acids. The DNA of the CDR3 is TGTGCCAGCAGCTTCCGGACAGGGGATAATTCACCCCTCCACTTT. Amino acids: CASSFRTGDNSPLHF. Using reference TRBV7-3 and TRBJ1-6 for the parts outside the CDR3, the full variable domain is GAGVSQTPSNKVTEKGKYVELRCDPISGHTALYWYRQSLGQGPEFLIYFQGTGAADDSGLPNDRFFAVRPEGSVSTLKIQRTERGDSAVYLCASSFRTGDNSPLHFGNGTRLTVT.

This clonotype came up a few times. The V gene is TRBV19, the J gene TRBJ2-7; D may be TRBD2 (5 bases). Germline assignment: CDR1 LNHDA and CDR2 SQIVND (reference sequence). CDR3 length: 15 amino acids. Trimming left V 0 bases short and J 5 bases short, with 14 bases between. The CDR3 loop reads CASSIDRRIPDEQYF. The CDR3, as DNA: TGTGCCAGTAGTATAGATAGGAGGATTCCGGACGAGCAGTACTTC.

J is TRBJ2-7 and V is TRBV5-6; 10 bases fit TRBD1. The V gene's germline CDR1 is SGHDT and CDR2 YYEEEE. The CDR3 covers 15 residues. J lost 7 bases, V lost 6 bases, and 13 bases had no gene match. The CDR3 nucleotides read TGTGCCAGCAAGCTCGAGAGACAGGGGGCTTGGGAGCAGTACTTC. It codes for CASKLERQGAWEQYF.

This clonotype was counted only a few times. The chain uses TRBV7-2 and TRBJ2-7, with 8 bases fitting TRBD1. Per germline, CDR1 SGHTA and CDR2 FQGNSA. V was clipped by 2 bases and J by 4 bases; unmatched bases: 7. This CDR3 has 15 amino acids. CDR3 loop: CASSLRDRSDYEQYV. The DNA of the CDR3 is TGTGCCAGCAGCTTAAGGGACAGGAGCGATTACGAGCAGTACGTC.

Only a few counts were recorded for this clonotype. The CDR3 region is CASRGAGHGYGYTF. In DNA, the CDR3 is TGTGCCAGCAGGGGGGCAGGGCACGGCTATGGCTACACCTTC. This chain connects TRBV27 to TRBJ1-2, with D possibly being TRBD1 (6 bases). This CDR3 region has 14 residues. CDR1 is MNHEY and CDR2 is SMNVEV in the germline V gene (reference sequence). V was clipped by 6 bases and J by 4 bases, with 15 bases between them.

This clonotype was seen only a few times. The chain links TRBV18 to TRBJ2-7; 8 positions match TRBD1. The CDR3 is made up of 14 amino acids. V lost 3 bases to trimming and J lost 7 bases; unmatched junction nucleotides: 8. The germline gives CDR1 KGHSH, CDR2 LQKENI. This CDR3 reads CASSPGQGSWEQYV. In DNA, the CDR3 is TGTGCCAGCTCACCCGGACAGGGCAGCTGGGAGCAGTACGTC.

This clonotype was seen at least ten times. The chain is built from TRBV4-3 and TRBJ1-5; D is ambiguous. V was shortened by 4 bases and J by 1 base, with 17 bases between the two germline ends. CDR1 is LGHNA and CDR2 is YSLEER in the germline V gene. This CDR3 spans 17 amino acids. CDR3 protein: CASSPRDGPKSNQPQHF. The CDR3 region has the DNA TGCGCCAGCAGCCCTAGAGACGGCCCGAAGAGCAATCAGCCCCAGCATTTT.

A few counts support this clonotype. This chain connects TRBV10-3 to TRBJ1-6; 7 nucleotides align to TRBD1. Germline-derived CDR1 and CDR2 are ENHRY and SYGVKD. J lost 10 bases, V lost 6 bases, and 9 bases had no gene match. The CDR3 extends over 14 amino acids. CDR3 protein: CAIRLDRASSPLHF. In DNA form, the CDR3 reads TGTGCCATCAGATTAGACAGGGCCTCCTCACCCCTCCACTTT.

This rearrangement joins TRBV5-4 to TRBJ1-3; the D is unclear. From germline, CDR1 is SGHNT and CDR2 YYREEE (reference sequence). V was cut by 0 bases and J by 0 bases, with 10 bases left in between. The CDR3 is 16 amino acids. The DNA of the CDR3 is TGTGCCAGCAGCTTGGCCGATCCGTTCTCTGGAAACACCATATATTTT. This encodes CASSLADPFSGNTIYF.

This clonotype showed up many times. DNA of the CDR3: TGTGCCAGCAGCCCAGGATCCTACGAGCAGTACTTC. It encodes CASSPGSYEQYF. The genes are TRBV5-6 and TRBJ2-7; D gene unclear. Between the trimmed V and J ends, which lost 4 bases and 1 base, there was a span of 6 bases. Germline values: CDR1 SGHDT, CDR2 YYEEEE. The length of the CDR3 is 12 residues.

This clonotype was seen ten or more times. This chain connects TRBV2 to TRBJ2-3; 9 positions agree with TRBD2. The CDR3 runs 15 residues. Unmatched junction bases numbered 8, after V lost 8 bases and J lost 2 bases. CDR1 is SNHLY and CDR2 is FYNNEI in the germline V gene. The CDR3 reads CASGAGGPHTDTQYF. In nucleotides, the CDR3 is TGTGCCAGCGGAGCGGGGGGCCCCCACACAGATACGCAGTATTTT.

This clonotype was detected a few times. The J gene is TRBJ2-5, the V gene TRBV28; TRBD1 matches at 8 bases. Losses at the gene ends were 8 bases for V and 5 bases for J; bases not matched to a gene: 13. CDR3 length equals 15 residues. Germline assignment: CDR1 MDHEN and CDR2 SYDVKM. The CDR3 protein is CASGSRGLSRETQYF. As DNA, the CDR3 is TGTGCCAGCGGCTCCAGGGGGCTATCCAGGGAGACCCAGTACTTC.

This clonotype was detected only a few times. The chain uses TRBV27 and TRBJ2-2, with D perhaps matching TRBD1 (6 bases). The germline V gene has CDR1 MNHEY and CDR2 SMNVEV (reference sequence). V dropped 3 bases and J dropped 7 bases, with 18 bases sitting between them. The CDR3 consists of 16 residues. As DNA, the CDR3 is TGTGCCAGCAGTTTCTCGCCAGGGGAAGGAGGCGGGGAGCTGTTTTTT. Protein product: CASSFSPGEGGGELFF.

This clonotype has a handful of counts. The rearrangement links TRBV5-6 to TRBJ2-3; 9 bases line up with TRBD2. CDR3 size: 14 residues. Per the germline V gene, CDR1 is SGHDT and CDR2 is YYEEEE. V was clipped by 4 bases and J by 4 bases; unmatched bases: 4. The CDR3 region is CASSRGGAPDTQYF. CDR3 DNA sequence: TGTGCCAGCAGCCGCGGGGGGGCCCCAGATACGCAGTATTTT.

V usage is TRBV20-1 and J usage is TRBJ2-3; D possibly corresponds to TRBD1 (5 bases). Germline values: CDR1 DFQATT, CDR2 SNEGSKA (reference sequence). The CDR3 is 14 amino acids. The V end was cut by 6 bases, the J end by 3 bases, with 16 bases between. The CDR3: CSARASTETDTQYF. CDR3 DNA: TGCAGTGCCCGCGCTTCGACAGAAACAGATACGCAGTATTTT.

The sample holds a few counts of this clonotype. This chain uses TRBV5-1 with TRBJ2-7; D unclear. The CDR3 extends over 13 amino acids. Germline CDR1 and CDR2: SGHRS and YFSETQ. Trimming pared 7 bases from V and 2 bases from J, leaving 13 bases between. CDR3 in amino acids: CASGTAPAYEQYF. The DNA of the CDR3 is TGCGCCAGCGGCACCGCGCCCGCCTACGAGCAGTACTTC.

This clonotype was observed at least ten times. The V call is TRBV15, the J call TRBJ2-5; D perhaps matches TRBD2 (7 bases). CDR1 and CDR2 (germline): LNHNV, YYDKDF (reference sequence). This CDR3 spans 14 amino acids. Trimming left V 4 bases short and J 5 bases short, with 14 bases between. CDR3 nucleotide sequence: TGTGCCACCAGCATTCCGGGGGGCTGGGAGACCCAGTACTTC. Translating it yields CATSIPGGWETQYF.

The rearrangement joins TRBV2 to TRBJ2-2; D gene unclear. The V and J ends lost 5 bases and 4 bases respectively, with 14 bases between them. Germline CDR1 is SNHLY and CDR2 is FYNNEI. The CDR3 extends over 15 amino acids. CDR3 region: CASSQDVLGTGELFF. CDR3 DNA sequence: TGTGCCAGCAGTCAGGACGTTCTGGGCACCGGGGAGCTGTTTTTT. The full variable domain, rest sourced from reference TRBV2 and TRBJ2-2, is EPEVTQTPSHQVTQMGQEVILRCVPISNHLYFYWYRQILGQKVEFLVSFYNNEISEKSEIFDDQFSVERPDGSNFTLKIRSTKLEDSAMYFCASSQDVLGTGELFFGEGSRLTVL.

This clonotype was recorded a few times. V gene TRBV30 combines with J gene TRBJ2-7; either TRBD1 or TRBD2 may fit D (5 bases each). Between the trimmed V and J ends, which lost 7 bases and 4 bases, there was a span of 14 bases. The CDR3 sequence is 12 residues long. Germline-derived CDR1 and CDR2 are GTSNPN and SVGIG (reference sequence). The CDR3: CAYRTRGYEQYF. DNA of the CDR3: TGTGCCTACCGCACGAGGGGTTACGAGCAGTACTTC.

This clonotype occurred many times. The J gene is TRBJ2-3, the V gene TRBV20-1, with D unclear. Germline V lookup: CDR1 DFQATT, CDR2 SNEGSKA (reference sequence). CDR3 length equals 14 residues. V was trimmed by 3 bases and J by 0 bases, leaving 10 bases between them. The CDR3 DNA sequence: TGCAGTGCTAGCGACGATCCTAGCACAGATACGCAGTATTTT. The encoded protein is CSASDDPSTDTQYF.

The sample holds a few counts of this clonotype. V is TRBV7-2 and J is TRBJ2-5, with 7 nucleotides matching TRBD2. Germline V lookup: CDR1 SGHTA, CDR2 FQGNSA. Trimming took 6 bases from V and 2 from J; bases not matched to a gene: 12. The CDR3 is made up of 16 amino acids. CDR3 coding DNA: TGTGCCAGCAGGGCAGGGAGGGCAGGTCTACAAGAGACCCAGTACTTC. It specifies CASRAGRAGLQETQYF.

The chain employs TRBV5-4 and TRBJ2-3; D may be TRBD1 or TRBD2 (5 bases each). V lost 0 bases, J lost 5 bases, and 10 bases lay in between. This CDR3 contains 14 residues. CDR1 is SGHNT and CDR2 is YYREEE in the germline V gene (reference sequence). CDR3 nucleotides: TGTGCCAGCAGCTTGGGAGGGGATGGAGATACGCAGTATTTT. Its translation is CASSLGGDGDTQYF.

In this sample, this clonotype turned up a few times. The junction departs from the called germline gene at one end, perhaps through a read error. The DNA for the CDR3 is TGTGCCAGCAGTAACTCCGGGACAGGGGGCTCGAACACTGAAGCTTTCTTT. Its translation: CASSNSGTGGSNTEAFF. This chain uses TRBV6-2 or TRBV6-3 with TRBJ1-1; 12 bases agree with TRBD1. The CDR3 covers 17 residues. The germline CDR1 and CDR2 sequences are MNHEY and SVGEGT.

This clonotype was observed a few times. The CDR3 coding sequence is TGTGCCAGCAGTCCACCAATGGGCAATCAGCCCCAGCATTTT. This encodes CASSPPMGNQPQHF. The V gene is TRBV7-9, the J gene TRBJ1-5, with D unclear. This CDR3 has 14 amino acids. CDR1 SEHNR and CDR2 FQNEAQ come from the germline V gene (reference sequence). V was cut by 6 bases and J by 2 bases, with 11 bases left in between. The variable domain in full, with the rest retrieved from reference TRBV7-9 and TRBJ1-5, is DTGVSQNPRHKITKRGQNVTFRCDPISEHNRLYWYRQTLGQGPEFLTYFQNEAQLEKSRLLSDRFSAERPKGSFSTLEIQRTEQGDSAMYLCASSPPMGNQPQHFGDGTRLSIL.

The gene calls are TRBV20-1 and TRBJ2-5, with 8 bases matching TRBD2. With 0 bases clipped from V and 0 bases from J, the junction kept 9 bases outside the gene matches. Germline V lookup: CDR1 DFQATT, CDR2 SNEGSKA (reference sequence). The CDR3 length is 17 residues. The CDR3 DNA reads TGCAGTGCTAGAGATCCCGCTAGCGGGCCCTACCAAGAGACCCAGTACTTC. Translated, it gives CSARDPASGPYQETQYF.

V and J are TRBV2 and TRBJ2-1; no definite D call. V gave up 4 bases and J gave up 9 bases, with 4 bases separating them. Germline CDR1 SNHLY, CDR2 FYNNEI. The CDR3 runs to 10 residues. In DNA form, the CDR3 reads TGTGCCAGCAGTGGCGGTGAGCAGTTCTTC. It codes for CASSGGEQFF.

This clonotype was observed a handful of times. The chain combines TRBV7-2 with TRBJ1-6; D gene ambiguous. Trimming removed 4 bases from V and 9 bases from J, with 10 bases in between. This CDR3 has 13 amino acids. Germline values: CDR1 SGHTA, CDR2 FQGNSA. CDR3 sequence reads: CASSYLTGSPLHF. The DNA for the CDR3 is TGTGCCAGCAGCTACCTTACGGGTTCACCCCTCCACTTT.

The table lists this clonotype with many counts. J is TRBJ2-4 and V is TRBV18, with D tentatively TRBD2 (6 bases). Per germline, CDR1 KGHSH and CDR2 LQKENI. V dropped 3 bases and J dropped 4 bases, with 19 bases sitting between them. The CDR3 has 17 residues. The CDR3 protein is CASSPVAGREGKNIQYF. The CDR3 DNA follows: TGTGCCAGCTCACCGGTAGCAGGGCGGGAAGGAAAAAACATTCAGTACTTC. Full variable domain (outside the CDR3, taken from reference TRBV18 and TRBJ2-4): NAGVMQNPRHLVRRRGQEARLRCSPMKGHSHVYWYRQLPEEGLKFMVYLQKENIIDESGMPKERFSAEFPKEGPSILRIQQVVRGDSAAYFCASSPVAGREGKNIQYFGAGTRLSVL.